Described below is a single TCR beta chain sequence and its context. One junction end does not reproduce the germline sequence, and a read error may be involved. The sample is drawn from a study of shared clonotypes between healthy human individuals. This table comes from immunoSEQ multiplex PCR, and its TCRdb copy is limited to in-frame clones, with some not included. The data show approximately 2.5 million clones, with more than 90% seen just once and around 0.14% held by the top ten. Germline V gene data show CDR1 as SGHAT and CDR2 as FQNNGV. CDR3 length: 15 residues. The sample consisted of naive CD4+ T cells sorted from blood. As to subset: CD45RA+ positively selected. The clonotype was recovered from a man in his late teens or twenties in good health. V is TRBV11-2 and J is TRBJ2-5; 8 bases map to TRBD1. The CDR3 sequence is CASSSLRDRLLLADF. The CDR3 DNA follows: TGTGCCAGCAGCTCACTTCGGGACAGGCTATTGTTAGCGGACTTC.